This T cell receptor beta chain was captured by sequencing in a study of T cell responses to AZD1222 COVID-19 vaccine (dated by TCRdb to 2020 to 2022). Background for the entire study: Because spike-specific TCR depth and breadth did not differ between the two schedules, AZD1222 recipients who got a second dose at roughly 4 weeks were pooled with those who got a second dose at roughly 12 weeks. TCR sequencing was performed for 230 to 250 trial participants, of whom about 200 were given two doses of AZD1222 and around 26 were given two doses of MenACWY control vaccine. Trial participants were enrolled into age subgroups of 18-55, 56-69 and 70-plus years, which contained around 150, 29 and 61 TCR-sequenced participants, respectively. Results the study describes overall, beyond this receptor: Conclusions about previously exposed vaccinees are limited because only a handful of AZD1222 recipients were SARS-CoV-2 seropositive at baseline. Nearly half of unique spike-specific TCRs reportedly recognized epitopes outside regions mutated in the B.1.351 and B.1.1.7 variants. Because no day 14 peak-response samples were available, the repertoires could be characterized only after the peak T cell response. Participants were mostly white British and included more females than males, and it was suggested by the authors that clonal diversity may have been underestimated. A significant rise in spike-specific TCR breadth and depth was observed after two AZD1222 doses relative to day 0 and relative to MenACWY recipients. Vaccine-associated CD4 TCRs spanned the whole spike protein, with dominant responses in regions 160-218 and 743-854. The 56-69-year group was small, and its depth increase did not reach significance, likely because of low power.

This clone was found once. No cognate antigen has been identified for it. Germline is not matched at one junction end, which may reflect a read error. Spanning cysteine to phenylalanine, the CDR3 consists of 12 amino acids. The entry retains the CDR3 DNA only, 36 bases that are in frame from base 1. From a lookup of the germline V gene, CDR1 and CDR2 are MDHEN and SYDVKM. The time point label for this specimen denotes: baseline before first vaccination. Vaccinee samples came from UK trials COV001 and COV002, including a single-blind randomized controlled phase 2/3 trial of AZD1222 (ChAdOx1 nCoV-19) in healthy adults. For TCRbeta chain sequencing, PBMC samples from trial participants were taken at day 0 and at day 28 after the second dose. The CDR3 regions of human TCRbeta chains were analyzed by immunosequencing. The authors' pipeline ran thus. TCRs in the repertoires were compared against a reference library of SARS-CoV-2-specific TCRs that had been generated with the MIRA antigen-specificity platform. Breadth was defined as the fraction of unique TCRs that were SARS-CoV-2-associated, and depth was defined as the fraction of total T cells that were SARS-CoV-2-associated. Using the MIRA data, each spike-specific TCR was assigned both to the spike region to which the TCR was reactive and to a CD4 or CD8 class. Log10-transformed breadth and depth values were compared by one-way ANOVA with Sidak's multiple comparisons tests. The clones in this table, taken by TCRdb from immuneACCESS, are in-frame only. Not every clone is retained; where verified, under half of the shortfall comes from an unresolved V gene, and the cause of the rest is unknown. V and J calls and clone size are given by that table; D and trimming were obtained from the DNA. In all, the sample holds roughly 150,000 clones, and about 93% of those were seen once. In total, the top ten clones hold 4.5% to 6.5% of the sample.

The sequence joins TRBV28 to TRBJ2-1; 7 central nucleotides agree with TRBD1. The sequencing used peripheral blood, collected on day 0 of AZD1222 vaccination. This receptor was taken from an adult in good health. Here the CDR3 is given as CASRLSGQEQFF. Read as DNA, the sequence is TGTGCCAGCAGGTTATCGGGACAGGAGCAGTTCTTC.